Detailed here is one T cell receptor beta chain. Repertoires were generated with immunoSEQ multiplex PCR, while TCRdb's copy carries only in-frame clones and drops some. The table lists about 150,000 clones, just over 90% of them singletons. These data come from a study of T cell responses to AZD1222 COVID-19 vaccine. The TCR originated in an adult in good health. Sequenced material: peripheral blood, taken on day 0 of AZD1222 vaccination.

The CDR3 is CASRSQGSHEQYF. The CDR3 DNA reads as TGTGCCAGCAGGTCACAGGGGTCCCACGAGCAGTACTTC. The chain combines TRBV27 with TRBJ2-7; 7 nucleotides match TRBD1. The V gene's germline CDR1 is MNHEY and CDR2 SMNVEV (reference sequence). There are 13 residues in the CDR3. The V segment lost 6 bases and the J segment 5 bases; nucleotides outside the gene matches: 7.